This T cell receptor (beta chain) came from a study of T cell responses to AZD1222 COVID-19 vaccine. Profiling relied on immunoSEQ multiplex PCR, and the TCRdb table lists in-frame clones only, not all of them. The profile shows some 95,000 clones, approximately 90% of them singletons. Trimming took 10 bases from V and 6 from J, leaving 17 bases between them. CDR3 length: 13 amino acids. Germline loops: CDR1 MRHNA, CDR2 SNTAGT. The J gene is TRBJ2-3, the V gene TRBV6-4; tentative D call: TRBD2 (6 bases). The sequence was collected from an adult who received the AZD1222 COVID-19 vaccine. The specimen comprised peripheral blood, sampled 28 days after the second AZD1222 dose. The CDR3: CATSVSGGDTQYF. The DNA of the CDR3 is TGTGCCACTTCGGTTAGCGGCGGGGATACGCAGTATTTT.